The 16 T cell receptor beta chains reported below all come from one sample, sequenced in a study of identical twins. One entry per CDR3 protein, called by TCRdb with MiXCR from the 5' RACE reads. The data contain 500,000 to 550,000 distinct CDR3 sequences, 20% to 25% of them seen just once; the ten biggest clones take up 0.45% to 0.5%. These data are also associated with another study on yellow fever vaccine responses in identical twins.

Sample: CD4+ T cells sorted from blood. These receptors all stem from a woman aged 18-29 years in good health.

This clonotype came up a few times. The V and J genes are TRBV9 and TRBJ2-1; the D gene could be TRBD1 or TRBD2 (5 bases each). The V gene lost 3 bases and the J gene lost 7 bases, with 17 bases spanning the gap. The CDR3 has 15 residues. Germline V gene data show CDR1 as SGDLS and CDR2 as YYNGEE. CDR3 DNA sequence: TGTGCCAGCAGCGCAGAGGGGTTCCCTCAAAATGAGCAGTTCTTC. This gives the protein CASSAEGFPQNEQFF.

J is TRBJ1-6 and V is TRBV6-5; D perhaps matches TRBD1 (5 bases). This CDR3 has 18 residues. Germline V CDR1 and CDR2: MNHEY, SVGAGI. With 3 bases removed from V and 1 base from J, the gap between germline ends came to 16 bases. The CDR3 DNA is TGTGCCAGCAGTTATGGGTCAGGGAGCTCATCCTATAATTCACCCCTCCACTTT. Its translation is CASSYGSGSSSYNSPLHF.

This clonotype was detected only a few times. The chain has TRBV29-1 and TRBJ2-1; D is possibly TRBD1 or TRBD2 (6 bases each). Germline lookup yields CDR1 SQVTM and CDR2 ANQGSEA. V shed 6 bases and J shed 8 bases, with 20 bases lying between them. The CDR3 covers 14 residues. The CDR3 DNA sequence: TGCAGCGTAGGGGGGTATTCAGGGGAGTATGAGCAGTTCTTC. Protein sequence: CSVGGYSGEYEQFF.

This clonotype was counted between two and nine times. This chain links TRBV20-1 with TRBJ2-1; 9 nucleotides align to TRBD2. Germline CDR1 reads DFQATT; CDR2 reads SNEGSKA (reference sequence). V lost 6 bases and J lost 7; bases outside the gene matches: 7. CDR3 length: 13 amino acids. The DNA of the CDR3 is TGCAGTGCCATGACGGGACTAGCTAATGAGCAGTTCTTC. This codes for CSAMTGLANEQFF.

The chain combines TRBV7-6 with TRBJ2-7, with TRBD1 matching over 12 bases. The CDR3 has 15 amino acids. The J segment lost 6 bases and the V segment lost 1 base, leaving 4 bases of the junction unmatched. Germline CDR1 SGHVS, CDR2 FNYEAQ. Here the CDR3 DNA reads TGTGCCAGCAGCTTAGGTGGGACAGGGGGCTCCGAGCAGTACTTC. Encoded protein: CASSLGGTGGSEQYF.

The CDR3 bases are TGTGCCAGCAGTTTTGGCTTCAATGAGCAGTTCTTC. Amino acid sequence: CASSFGFNEQFF. This chain links TRBV12-3 or TRBV12-4 with TRBJ2-1; unclear D gene. CDR3 length equals 12 residues. Trimming cost V 3 bases and J 6 bases, with 6 bases left between them.

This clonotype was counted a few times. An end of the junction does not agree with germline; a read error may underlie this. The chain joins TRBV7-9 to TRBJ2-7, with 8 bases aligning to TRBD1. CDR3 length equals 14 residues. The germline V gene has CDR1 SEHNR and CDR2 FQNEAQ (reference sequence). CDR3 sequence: CASSLTDRVTPPHF. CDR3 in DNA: TGTGCCAGCAGCTTGACGGACAGGGTCACCCCGCCACACTTC.

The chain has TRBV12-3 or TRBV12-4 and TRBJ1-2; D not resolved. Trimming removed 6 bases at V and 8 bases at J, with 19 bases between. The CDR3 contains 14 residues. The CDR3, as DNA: TGTGCCAGCAGCTATGCAAGAAGGGCGGAAGGCTACACCTTC. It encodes CASSYARRAEGYTF.

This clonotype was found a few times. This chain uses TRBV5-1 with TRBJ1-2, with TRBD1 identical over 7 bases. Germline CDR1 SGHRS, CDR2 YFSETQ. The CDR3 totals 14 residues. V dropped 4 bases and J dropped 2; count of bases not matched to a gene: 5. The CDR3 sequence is CASSNAGQNYGYTF. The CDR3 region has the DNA TGCGCCAGCAGCAACGCGGGACAGAACTATGGCTACACCTTC.

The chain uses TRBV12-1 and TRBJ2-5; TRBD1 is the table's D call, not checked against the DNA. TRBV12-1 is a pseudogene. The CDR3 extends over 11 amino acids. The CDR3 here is CASVLRGTQYF. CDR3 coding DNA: TGTGCCAGCGTACTCAGGGGGACCCAGTACTTC.

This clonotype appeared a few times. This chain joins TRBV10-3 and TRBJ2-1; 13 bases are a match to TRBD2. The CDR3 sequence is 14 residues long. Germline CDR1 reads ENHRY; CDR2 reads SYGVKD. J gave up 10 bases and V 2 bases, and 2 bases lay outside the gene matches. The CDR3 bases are TGTGCCATCAGTGAGGGGGGACTAGCGGGGGAGCAGTTCTTC. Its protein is CAISEGGLAGEQFF.

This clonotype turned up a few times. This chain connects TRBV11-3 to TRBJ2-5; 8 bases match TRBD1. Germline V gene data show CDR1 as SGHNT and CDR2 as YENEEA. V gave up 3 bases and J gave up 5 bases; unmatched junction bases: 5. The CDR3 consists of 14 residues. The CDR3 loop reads CASSFAGGEETQYF. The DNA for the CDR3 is TGTGCCAGCAGCTTTGCAGGGGGCGAGGAGACCCAGTACTTC.

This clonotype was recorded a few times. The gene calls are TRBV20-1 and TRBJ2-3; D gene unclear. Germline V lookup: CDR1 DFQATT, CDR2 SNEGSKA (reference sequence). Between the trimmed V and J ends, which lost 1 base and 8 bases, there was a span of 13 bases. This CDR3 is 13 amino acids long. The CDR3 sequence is CSARVPSGGTQYF. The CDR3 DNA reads TGCAGTGCTAGAGTCCCCTCCGGTGGTACGCAGTATTTT.

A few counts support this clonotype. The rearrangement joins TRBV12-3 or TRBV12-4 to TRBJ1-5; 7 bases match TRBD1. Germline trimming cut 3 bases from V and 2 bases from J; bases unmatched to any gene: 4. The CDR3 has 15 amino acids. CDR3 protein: CASSFTGVGNQPQHF. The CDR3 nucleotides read TGTGCCAGCAGTTTTACAGGGGTGGGCAATCAGCCCCAGCATTTT.

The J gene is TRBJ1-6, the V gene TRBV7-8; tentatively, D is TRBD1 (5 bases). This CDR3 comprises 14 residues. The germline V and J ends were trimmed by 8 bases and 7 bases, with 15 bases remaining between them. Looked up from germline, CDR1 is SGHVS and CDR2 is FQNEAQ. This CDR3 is CASGGVSGNSPLHF. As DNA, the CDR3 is TGTGCCAGCGGGGGGGTCTCCGGGAATTCACCCCTCCACTTT.

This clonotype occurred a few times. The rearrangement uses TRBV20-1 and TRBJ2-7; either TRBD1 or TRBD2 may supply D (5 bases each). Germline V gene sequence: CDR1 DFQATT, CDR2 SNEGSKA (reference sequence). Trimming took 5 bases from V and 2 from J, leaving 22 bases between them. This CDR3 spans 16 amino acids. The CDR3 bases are TGCAGTGCTCCGACTCCGGAGGCTAGAGGGGCCTACGAGCAGTACTTC. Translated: CSAPTPEARGAYEQYF.